This T cell receptor (beta chain) was observed in a study of control samples from healthy donors and cancer patients. CDR1 and CDR2 from the germline V gene are LNHDA and SQIVND (reference sequence). CDR3 length: 13 residues. V lost 8 bases, J lost 0 bases, and 2 bases stayed unmatched. Profiling relied on immunoSEQ multiplex PCR, and the TCRdb table lists in-frame clones only, not all of them. The sample lists about 230,000 clones, approximately 80% occurring once. The chain is built from TRBV19 and TRBJ1-1; 8 bases are a match to TRBD1. Material: PBMCs. The sequence was collected from a woman between 55 and 75 years old with lung cancer. Written as DNA, the CDR3 is TGTGCCAGTCAGACAGGGGTGAACACTGAAGCTTTCTTT. Translated, it gives CASQTGVNTEAFF.